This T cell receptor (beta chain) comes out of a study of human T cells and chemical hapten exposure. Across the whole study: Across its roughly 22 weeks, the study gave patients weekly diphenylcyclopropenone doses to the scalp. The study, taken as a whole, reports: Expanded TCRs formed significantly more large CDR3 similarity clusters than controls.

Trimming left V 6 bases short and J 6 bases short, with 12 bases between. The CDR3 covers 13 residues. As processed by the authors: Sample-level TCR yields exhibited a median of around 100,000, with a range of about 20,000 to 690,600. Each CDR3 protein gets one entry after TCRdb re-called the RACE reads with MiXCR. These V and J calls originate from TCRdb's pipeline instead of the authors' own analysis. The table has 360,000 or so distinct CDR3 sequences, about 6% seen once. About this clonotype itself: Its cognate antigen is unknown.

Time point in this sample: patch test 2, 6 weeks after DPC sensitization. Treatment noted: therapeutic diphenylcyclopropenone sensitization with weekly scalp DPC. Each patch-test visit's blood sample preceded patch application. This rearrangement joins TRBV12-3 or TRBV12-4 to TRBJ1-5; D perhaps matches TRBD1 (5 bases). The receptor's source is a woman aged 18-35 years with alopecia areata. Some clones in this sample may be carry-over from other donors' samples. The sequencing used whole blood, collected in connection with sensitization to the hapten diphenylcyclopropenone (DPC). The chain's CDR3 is CASSGGGTQPQHF. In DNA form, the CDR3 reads TGTGCCAGCAGCGGCGGGGGGACTCAGCCCCAGCATTTT.